This TCR beta chain was identified during a study of cytomegalovirus exposure and HLA in healthy donors. Study details: HLA-typed donors contributed about 85 million unique TCRs, which were held in an early data release.

The germline CDR1 and CDR2 sequences are MDHEN and SYDVKM. The CDR3 length is 18 residues. Trimming took 5 bases from V and 5 from J; bases not matched to a gene: 15. Whole-study findings and limits: Evidence from a later analysis indicated that most CMV-associated TCR beta chains looked HLA-restricted. Despite most TCR sequences being rare, some public TCRs occurred in many donors.

A remark on this clone: Its antigen remains unknown. Within the sample, other DNA sequences also encode this same CDR3.

Donors consisted of healthy bone marrow donors. The PCR employed 60 Vbeta primers together with 13 Jbeta primers. The repertoire was sequenced with immunoSEQ multiplex PCR; TCRdb's copy has only in-frame clones and lacks some. The table shows a few hundred thousand clones, with about three quarters occurring only once. The chain employs TRBV28 and TRBJ1-2; 12 positions match TRBD1. The sequence derives from a man between 18 and 35 years old in good health and CMV-seronegative. The material sequenced was PBMCs. CDR3 amino acids: CASSTDRDRGRKGYGYTF. CDR3 DNA: TGTGCCAGCAGTACTGACCGGGACAGGGGGCGTAAGGGTTATGGCTACACCTTC.